Sequencing of this T cell receptor beta chain was carried out in a study of blood T cell repertoires in COVID-19. Study background: Sites in the United States, Italy and Spain provided acute and convalescent COVID-19 samples. Nucleic acid was either cDNA or gDNA, and it came from T cells, B-cell-depleted T cells, or PBMCs.

Trimming removed 4 bases from V and 1 base from J; junction bases left unmatched: 2. The CDR3 runs to 14 residues. Germline CDR1 SGDLS, CDR2 YYNGEE. Repertoires were generated with immunoSEQ multiplex PCR, while TCRdb's copy carries only in-frame clones and drops some. The sample carries approximately 200,000 clones, around 83% recorded once. The chain carries TRBV9 and TRBJ2-1, with 7 bases fitting TRBD1. Sequencing was done on a sample of PBMCs or T cells enriched from blood (not recorded which). This receptor was identified in a woman in her thirties or forties with acute COVID-19. For the CDR3, the DNA is TGTGCCAGCAGCTTGGGACAGTCCTACAATGAGCAGTTCTTC. This encodes CASSLGQSYNEQFF.